The present TCR beta chain was sequenced within a study of blood T cell repertoires in COVID-19 (dated by TCRdb to 2020 to 2021). About the full investigation: Collaborator samples came from the United States, Italy and Spain and covered acute and convalescent phases of COVID-19. The prospective study material was composed of cDNA or gDNA derived from T cells, B-cell-depleted T cells, or PBMCs. The repertoires were made available in a free public database intended to serve as a resource for research on the immune response to SARS-CoV-2. The samples were drawn from the first 160 participants of the ongoing ImmuneRACE study and from some 1,300 subjects provided by 6 global collaborators. HLA class I and class II types, where available, came from metadata supplied by the sample provider rather than from assay-based typing. A de-identified subject ID, COVID-19 status, age in years and sex were almost always included in the sample metadata. Deeply sampled blood TCRbeta repertoires from subjects exposed to, actively infected with, or recovered from COVID-19 were included in the dataset.

From its cysteine to its phenylalanine, the CDR3 spans 15 amino acids. Just CDR3 DNA is preserved here, 45 bases in frame from base 1. At the junction V is shortened by 2 bases and J by 4 bases, with 11 bases in between. CDR1 and CDR2, looked up from the germline V gene, are KGHSH and LQKENI. The study at large found these results: The quantity of clinical and demographic metadata differed by source and by participant and was supplied without curation.

TCRbeta CDR3 regions were amplified from genomic DNA using the immunoSEQ Assay, a bias-controlled multiplex PCR. The authors' pipeline ran thus. Nucleated cell counts per sample were estimated from amplification of reference gene primers within the assay. To quantify the absolute abundance of each unique TCRbeta CDR3 rearrangement, sequence reads were collapsed and filtered. Productive Simpson clonality was computed per sample as the square root of Simpson's diversity index over productive rearrangements. TCRdb provides this immuneACCESS table in a form limited to in-frame rearrangements. Some clones are lacking; in checked studies, under half of them reflect an unresolved V gene, and why the rest are absent is not known. Clone size and the V and J calls come from that table; the DNA yielded D and trimming. For this sample there are 150,000 to 250,000 clones; 70% to 85% appear just once. 6% to 8% of the sample goes to the ten largest clones.

As for this clone: Its antigen has not been determined. Base qualities are missing; no much larger clone stands one base away.

Whole blood was collected in K2EDTA tubes by collaborating institutions according to the institutions' own protocols. For TCRbeta analysis, collaborator samples were shipped as frozen whole blood, as isolated PBMCs, or as DNA extracted from either sample type. The sequence derives from a human donor with acute or convalescent COVID-19. The donor label of this sample is uncertain. The sequence joins TRBV18 to TRBJ1-4, with a tentative D gene TRBD1 over 5 matching bases. Sequences were obtained from peripheral blood. CDR3 loop: CASSPAGRSNEKLFF. The sequenced DNA: TGTGCCAGCTCACCAGCGGGACGGAGTAATGAAAAACTGTTTTTT.